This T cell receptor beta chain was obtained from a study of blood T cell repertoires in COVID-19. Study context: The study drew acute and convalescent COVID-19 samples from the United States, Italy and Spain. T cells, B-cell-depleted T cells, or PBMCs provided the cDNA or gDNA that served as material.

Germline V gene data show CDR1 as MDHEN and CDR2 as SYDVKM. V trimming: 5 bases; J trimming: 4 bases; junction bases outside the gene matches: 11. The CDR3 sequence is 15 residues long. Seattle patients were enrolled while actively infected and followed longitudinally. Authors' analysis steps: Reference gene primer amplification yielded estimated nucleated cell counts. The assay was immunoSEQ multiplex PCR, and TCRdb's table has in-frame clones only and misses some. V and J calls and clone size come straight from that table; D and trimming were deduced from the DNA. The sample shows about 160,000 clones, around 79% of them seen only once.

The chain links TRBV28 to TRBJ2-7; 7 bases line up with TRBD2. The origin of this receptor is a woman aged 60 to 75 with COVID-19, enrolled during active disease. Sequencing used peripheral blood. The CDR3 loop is CASSPLGGTGYEQYF. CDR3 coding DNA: TGTGCCAGCAGTCCCCTCGGGGGGACTGGGTACGAGCAGTACTTC.